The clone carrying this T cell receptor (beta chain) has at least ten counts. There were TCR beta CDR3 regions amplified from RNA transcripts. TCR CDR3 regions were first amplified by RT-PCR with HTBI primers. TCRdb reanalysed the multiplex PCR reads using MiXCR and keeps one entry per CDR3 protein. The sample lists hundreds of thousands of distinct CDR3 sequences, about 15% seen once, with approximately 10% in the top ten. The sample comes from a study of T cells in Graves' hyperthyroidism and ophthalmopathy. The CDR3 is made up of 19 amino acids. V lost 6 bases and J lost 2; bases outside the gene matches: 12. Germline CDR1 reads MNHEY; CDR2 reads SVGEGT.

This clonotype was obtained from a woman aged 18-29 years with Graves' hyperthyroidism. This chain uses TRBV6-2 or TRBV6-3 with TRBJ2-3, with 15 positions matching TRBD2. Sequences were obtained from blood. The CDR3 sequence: CASSRRTSGRAGHTDTQYF. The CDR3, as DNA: TGTGCCAGCAGCCGTCGGACTAGCGGGAGGGCCGGACACACAGATACGCAGTATTTT.